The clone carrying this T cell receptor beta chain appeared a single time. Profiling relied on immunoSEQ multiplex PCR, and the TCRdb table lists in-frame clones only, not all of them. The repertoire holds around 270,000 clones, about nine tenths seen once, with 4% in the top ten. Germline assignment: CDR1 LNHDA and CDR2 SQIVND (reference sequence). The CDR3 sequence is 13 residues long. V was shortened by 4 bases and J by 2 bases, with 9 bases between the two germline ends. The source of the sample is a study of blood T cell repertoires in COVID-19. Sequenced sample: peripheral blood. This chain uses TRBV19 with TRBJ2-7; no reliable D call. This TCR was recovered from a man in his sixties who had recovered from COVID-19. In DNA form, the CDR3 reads TGTGCCAGTAGTAGAGGCAGTACCTACGAGCAGTACTTC. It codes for CASSRGSTYEQYF.